The present entry profiles one T cell receptor beta chain with its context. Germline V CDR1 and CDR2: LGHDT, YNNKEL (reference sequence). This CDR3 spans 13 amino acids. V was clipped by 2 bases and J by 2 bases, with 7 bases between them. Time point here: sample taken at primary tumor resection. The input material, whole RNA from tumor, nontumor lung or frozen PBMC, was sequenced unsorted. Samples were obtained from about 75 donors, all untreated early-stage non-small cell lung cancer patients. On each TCR cDNA molecule, a unique molecular identifier was present. MiXCR was run by TCRdb on the 5' RACE reads, yielding one entry per CDR3 protein. The table lists 45,000 to 55,000 distinct CDR3 sequences, under 6% of them singletons. This sample stems from a study of spatial heterogeneity in lung cancer.

The clonotype originates from a male donor with early-stage non-small cell lung cancer. The rearrangement joins TRBV3-1 to TRBJ2-7, with D possibly TRBD2 on 6 matching bases. The sample in question was PBMCs, obtained at surgery. The CDR3, as DNA: TGTGCCAGCAGCCAACTAGCGACCTACGAGCAGTACTTC. Protein product: CASSQLATYEQYF.